The following is a T cell receptor beta chain sequence with its context. This entry is derived from a study of blood T cell repertoires in COVID-19. For the study at large: COVID-19 samples, acute and convalescent, were from the United States, Italy and Spain. From T cells, B-cell-depleted T cells, or PBMCs came the material, which was cDNA or gDNA.

Germline V gives CDR1 SGHRS, CDR2 YFSETQ. The CDR3 has 18 residues. J gave up 0 bases and V 4 bases, and 8 bases lay outside the gene matches. Per the original data handling: Nucleated cell counts were estimated from reference gene primer amplification. Data came from immunoSEQ multiplex PCR; TCRdb stores just in-frame clones and leaves some out. The DNA gave D and trimming, while V, J and clone size come from that table. In the table there are over 250,000 clones, 80% to 90% of which are singletons. The receptor was derived from a woman between 50 and 59 years old who had recovered from COVID-19. The gene calls are TRBV5-1 and TRBJ2-4; 12 bases match TRBD2. The sequencing input was peripheral blood. The CDR3: CASSPLAGGYIAKNIQYF. Here the CDR3 DNA reads TGCGCCAGCAGCCCCCTAGCGGGAGGGTATATAGCCAAAAACATTCAGTACTTC.